The 17 T cell receptor beta chains below come from one sample, sequenced in a study of shared clonotypes between healthy human individuals. CD45RO-negative cells were positively selected for CCR7, leaving out terminally differentiated effector memory CD45RA+ cells. The data were produced by immunoSEQ multiplex PCR, yet TCRdb's version contains in-frame clones alone and is incomplete. The table has about 550,000 clones, roughly 95% seen once. Sequencing was performed on naive CD8+ T cells sorted from blood. These receptors all stem from a woman between 25 and 40 years old in good health.

The genes are TRBV19 and TRBJ2-7; D ambiguous. V was pared by 1 base and J by 5 bases, with 15 bases between. Looked up from germline, CDR1 is LNHDA and CDR2 is SQIVND (reference sequence). This CDR3 has 15 amino acids. The CDR3 region is CASSIAHEGMNEQYF. As DNA, the CDR3 is TGTGCCAGTAGTATAGCCCATGAAGGGATGAACGAGCAGTACTTC.

This chain connects TRBV6-1 to TRBJ2-7; D possibly corresponds to TRBD2 (5 bases). Germline V lookup: CDR1 MNHNS, CDR2 SASEGT. Deletions cut 4 bases from V and 0 bases from J, with 13 bases between. The CDR3 runs 15 residues. The CDR3 nucleotides read TGTGCCAGCAGTGTGGCTAGCTTACACTCCTACGAGCAGTACTTC. It codes for CASSVASLHSYEQYF.

The chain is built from TRBV10-3 and TRBJ2-7, with no clear D. With 0 bases removed from V and 6 bases from J, the gap between germline ends came to 15 bases. The germline V gene has CDR1 ENHRY and CDR2 SYGVKD. The CDR3 is 15 amino acids. The CDR3 DNA reads as TGTGCCATCAGTGAGTCGAACTCGTTTCCTAGCGAGCAGTACTTC. Its protein product is CAISESNSFPSEQYF.

The genes are TRBV5-4 and TRBJ2-3, with 9 bases matching TRBD2. Germline CDR1 SGHNT, CDR2 YYREEE (reference sequence). J lost 5 bases, V lost 4 bases, and 14 bases had no gene match. CDR3 length equals 17 residues. The CDR3 DNA follows: TGTGCCAGCAGCATCCCAGGGGTAGCGGGAGCGGGAGATACGCAGTATTTT. The encoded protein is CASSIPGVAGAGDTQYF.

The V gene is TRBV11-2, the J gene TRBJ2-5; D is possibly TRBD2 (5 bases). Trimming pared 3 bases from V and 11 bases from J, leaving 10 bases between. From germline, CDR1 is SGHAT and CDR2 FQNNGV. The CDR3 totals 11 residues. CDR3 nucleotides: TGTGCCAGCAGCTTCCTGGCGGGTCAGTACTTC. It encodes CASSFLAGQYF.

The chain joins TRBV7-9 to TRBJ2-5, with 10 bases aligning to TRBD1. Germline V gives CDR1 SEHNR, CDR2 FQNEAQ (reference sequence). CDR3 length: 15 residues. Trimming cost V 6 bases and J 1 base; bases outside gene matches: 5. DNA of the CDR3: TGTGCCAGCAGTCGGACAGGGGGACCCCAAGAGACCCAGTACTTC. This codes for CASSRTGGPQETQYF.

The chain links TRBV15 to TRBJ1-1; D uncertain. The CDR3 loop spans 14 amino acids. Germline V gives CDR1 LNHNV, CDR2 YYDKDF (reference sequence). V was clipped by 5 bases and J by 7 bases, with 17 bases between them. In DNA, the CDR3 is TGTGCCACCAGCCCACGACCCGAGCGGATTGAAGCTTTCTTT. This gives the protein CATSPRPERIEAFF. Looking up the rest from reference TRBV15 and TRBJ1-1 gives the full variable domain: DAMVIQNPRYQVTQFGKPVTLSCSQTLNHNVMYWYQQKSSQAPKLLFHYYDKDFNNEADTPDNFQSRRPNTSFCFLDIRSPGLGDTAMYLCATSPRPERIEAFFGQGTRLTVV.

The genes are TRBV4-1 and TRBJ1-3; unclear D gene. Trimming took off 4 bases at V and 3 bases at J, with 13 bases between the two ends. The germline CDR1 and CDR2 sequences are MGHRA and YSYEKL. The CDR3 covers 15 residues. CDR3 sequence: CASSLQQLDGNTIYF. The CDR3 coding sequence is TGCGCCAGCAGCCTGCAACAGCTCGATGGAAACACCATATATTTT.

This clone was detected only once. The CDR3 loop reads CASSQQGTNEKLFF. The CDR3 DNA reads TGTGCCAGCAGCCAACAAGGAACTAATGAAAAACTGTTTTTT. The V and J genes are TRBV7-9 and TRBJ1-4; D remains ambiguous. Germline assignment: CDR1 SEHNR and CDR2 FQNEAQ (reference sequence). This CDR3 comprises 14 residues. V dropped 5 bases and J dropped 1 base, with 8 bases sitting between them.

CDR3: CASSHNRGAGFSSDEQFF. CDR3 bases: TGTGCCAGCAGTCATAACAGGGGGGCGGGATTTTCATCTGATGAGCAGTTCTTC. The chain employs TRBV7-8 and TRBJ2-1; 8 positions match TRBD1. The CDR3 has 18 amino acids. CDR1 SGHVS and CDR2 FQNEAQ come from the germline V gene. Trimming at V came to 6 bases and at J to 8 bases, leaving 21 bases not matched to a gene.

The chain is built from TRBV6-1 and TRBJ1-3, with 11 bases fitting TRBD1. This CDR3 has 15 amino acids. V dropped 7 bases and J dropped 2; count of bases not matched to a gene: 4. Germline V gene lookup returns CDR1 MNHNS and CDR2 SASEGT. The CDR3 DNA is TGTGCCAGCAATACGGACAGGGGGCCTGGAAACACCATATATTTT. As protein: CASNTDRGPGNTIYF.

The J gene is TRBJ2-7, the V gene TRBV4-2; possible D gene TRBD2, 7 bases. With 3 bases removed from V and 3 bases from J, the gap between germline ends came to 12 bases. Germline V gives CDR1 LGHNA, CDR2 YNFKEQ. The length of the CDR3 is 14 residues. The CDR3, as DNA: TGTGCCAGCAGCCATGACGGGGGGCTCTACGAGCAGTACTTC. It yields the protein CASSHDGGLYEQYF.

V and J are TRBV7-9 and TRBJ1-1, with TRBD1 matching 8 bases. CDR1 SEHNR and CDR2 FQNEAQ come from the germline V gene (reference sequence). The CDR3 runs 15 residues. J gave up 0 bases and V 5 bases, and 5 bases lay outside the gene matches. The CDR3 loop is CASSHGQGMNTEAFF. The DNA of the CDR3 is TGTGCCAGCAGCCACGGACAGGGCATGAACACTGAAGCTTTCTTT.

This sequence joins TRBV2 and TRBJ2-3; 9 bases map to TRBD2. Germline CDR1 is SNHLY and CDR2 is FYNNEI. The CDR3 sequence is 16 residues long. The V segment lost 2 bases and the J segment 4 bases; nucleotides outside the gene matches: 7. The CDR3 DNA sequence: TGTGCCAGCAGTGAATCCCTAGCGGGGAGCCCAGATACGCAGTATTTT. Its translation is CASSESLAGSPDTQYF.

The chain joins TRBV2 to TRBJ2-3; D unclear. Germline values: CDR1 SNHLY, CDR2 FYNNEI. The CDR3 runs to 14 residues. The ends were cut back, 10 bases at V and 4 bases at J, with 18 bases in the middle. CDR3 DNA sequence: TGTGCCACCTCCCCAGTAAAGGGCTCAGATACGCAGTATTTT. As protein: CATSPVKGSDTQYF.

The V call is TRBV5-6, the J call TRBJ2-7; D is possibly TRBD2 (6 bases). The CDR3 is 14 residues long. CDR1 SGHDT and CDR2 YYEEEE come from the germline V gene. Trimming left V 3 bases short and J 3 bases short, with 13 bases between. The CDR3 coding sequence is TGTGCCAGCAGCTACCGGGACTGGAACTACGAGCAGTACTTC. This encodes CASSYRDWNYEQYF.

This clone occurred once. The chain is built from TRBV7-6 and TRBJ2-5, with TRBD1 matching 8 bases. V shed 5 bases, J shed 1 base, and the junction held 12 bases outside the gene matches. CDR1 SGHVS and CDR2 FNYEAQ come from the germline V gene. This CDR3 region has 17 residues. The CDR3 DNA sequence: TGTGCCAGCAGCGAAGAGACAGGGGTTAAATCCCAAGAGACCCAGTACTTC. Protein sequence: CASSEETGVKSQETQYF.